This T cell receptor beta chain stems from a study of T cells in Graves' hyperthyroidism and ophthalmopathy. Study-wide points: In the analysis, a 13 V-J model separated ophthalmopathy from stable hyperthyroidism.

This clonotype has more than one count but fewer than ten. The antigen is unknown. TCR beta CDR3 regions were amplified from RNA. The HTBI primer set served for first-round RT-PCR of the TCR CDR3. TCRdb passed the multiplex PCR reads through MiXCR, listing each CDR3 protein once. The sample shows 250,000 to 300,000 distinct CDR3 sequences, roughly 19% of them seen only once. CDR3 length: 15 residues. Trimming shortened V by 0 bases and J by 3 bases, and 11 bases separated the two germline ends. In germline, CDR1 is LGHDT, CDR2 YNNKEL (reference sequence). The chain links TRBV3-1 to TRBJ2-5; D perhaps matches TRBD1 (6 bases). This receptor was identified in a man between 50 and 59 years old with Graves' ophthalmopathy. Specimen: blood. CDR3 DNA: TGTGCCAGCAGCCAAGATGGGACACTTGAAGAGACCCAGTACTTC. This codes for CASSQDGTLEETQYF.